The rows below give T cell receptor beta chains drawn from one sample of a study of beta chain features in type 1 diabetes. Libraries were prepared by immunoSEQ multiplex PCR; TCRdb keeps only in-frame clonotypes and omits some of them. This table holds about 400,000 clones, over 9.5% found once. The sequencing input was naive CD4+ T cells from blood. These receptors came from a man aged 18-30 years in good health. The CDR3 runs from the conserved cysteine through the conserved F or W. A D gene is named only where the DNA matches it firmly. Not every row has a clone size; where given, it reads once, few, many or a size class.

j_call | v_call | clone_size | d_call | cdr3_aa | cdr3_nt
TRBJ1-1 | TRBV7-9 | - | - | CASSLGVRRNTEAFF | TGTGCCAGCAGCTTAGGGGTCCGGAGGAACACTGAAGCTTTCTTT
TRBJ1-3 | TRBV5-1 | - | TRBD1 | CASSLGQGLGNTIYF | TGCGCCAGCAGCTTGGGACAGGGGCTTGGAAACACCATATATTTT
TRBJ1-5 | TRBV28 | - | TRBD1 | CASSPRSSTGTANQPQHF | TGTGCCAGCAGTCCACGATCTTCCACCGGGACAGCTAATCAGCCCCAGCATTTT
TRBJ1-2 | TRBV4-2 | - | - | CASSQRGGEGYTF | TGTGCCAGCAGCCAACGCGGGGGCGAAGGCTACACCTTC
TRBJ2-1 | TRBV2 | few | TRBD2 | CASSDSGRVNEQFF | TGTGCCAGCAGTGATAGCGGGAGGGTCAATGAGCAGTTCTTC
TRBJ2-1 | TRBV7-8 | few | TRBD2 | CASSLGGGSSNEQFF | TGTGCCAGCAGCTTAGGGGGAGGGTCCAGCAATGAGCAGTTCTTC
TRBJ2-4 | TRBV4-3 | few | - | CASSQEVGAGNIQYF | TGCGCCAGCAGCCAAGAGGTGGGGGCAGGAAACATTCAGTACTTC
TRBJ2-1 | TRBV11-2 | few | TRBD2 | CASSQREGRFNEQFF | TGTGCCAGCAGCCAGCGGGAGGGCCGATTCAATGAGCAGTTCTTC
TRBJ1-1 | TRBV5-6 | few | - | CASSSPGQYTEAFF | TGTGCCAGCAGCTCCCCCGGACAGTACACTGAAGCTTTCTTT
TRBJ2-2 | TRBV5-8 | - | - | CASRGIKSGLTRYTGELFF | TGTGCCAGCAGAGGGATAAAGAGCGGCCTAACCCGCTACACCGGGGAGCTGTTTTTT
TRBJ1-4 | TRBV4-3 | - | - | CASSQDRTRGNEKLFF | TGCGCCAGCAGCCAAGATCGGACCCGAGGGAATGAAAAACTGTTTTTT
TRBJ2-2 | TRBV6-5 | - | TRBD2 | CASSKGLAVTGELFF | TGTGCCAGCAGTAAGGGACTAGCAGTGACCGGGGAGCTGTTTTTT
TRBJ1-4 | TRBV28 | few | TRBD1 | CASSPRQGREKLFF | TGTGCCAGCAGCCCACGACAGGGTAGGGAAAAACTGTTTTTT
TRBJ1-1 | TRBV5-6 | few | - | CASSPRSSRLAFF | TGTGCCAGCAGCCCCCGATCTTCGAGGTTGGCTTTCTTT
TRBJ2-1 | TRBV9 | few | - | CASSVHGTPRASYNEQFF | TGTGCCAGCAGCGTACATGGGACACCCCGGGCATCCTACAATGAGCAGTTCTTC
TRBJ2-5 | TRBV5-1 | few | TRBD1 | CASRETGGEETQYF | TGCGCCAGCAGGGAAACAGGGGGCGAAGAGACCCAGTACTTC
TRBJ1-6 | TRBV5-1 | - | - | CASSLGGRGNSPLHF | TGCGCCAGCAGCTTGGGGGGGCGCGGGAATTCACCCCTCCACTTT
TRBJ1-2 | TRBV20-1 | few | - | CSATPGDGYTF | TGCAGTGCTACTCCAGGGGATGGCTACACCTTC
TRBJ2-1 | TRBV9 | few | - | CASSPQTEDNEQFF | TGTGCCAGCAGCCCCCAGACCGAGGACAATGAGCAGTTCTTC
TRBJ1-6 | TRBV2 | - | TRBD1 | CASRSQGVENSPLHF | TGTGCCAGCAGGTCACAGGGGGTAGAAAATTCACCCCTCCACTTT
TRBJ1-1 | TRBV5-4 | few | - | CASSLVLGAAGRAFF | TGTGCCAGCAGCTTGGTTTTAGGGGCTGCTGGGCGGGCTTTCTTT
TRBJ1-5 | TRBV7-9 | few | TRBD1 | CASSIQGSNQPQHF | TGTGCCAGCAGCATACAGGGGAGCAATCAGCCCCAGCATTTT